Below, 15 T cell receptor beta chains from the same sample are listed, as sequenced in a study of cytomegalovirus exposure and HLA in healthy donors. Both 60 Vbeta primers and 13 Jbeta primers went into the PCR. Sequenced by immunoSEQ multiplex PCR; TCRdb stores in-frame clones only, minus some. Among about 140,000 clones listed, 80% to 85% were seen once. The sequenced sample consisted of PBMCs. These receptors were obtained from a boy aged 2 to 10 in good health and CMV-seronegative.

V usage is TRBV5-4 and J usage is TRBJ2-3; possible D gene TRBD2, 6 bases. This CDR3 region has 16 residues. Trimming took off 4 bases at V and 0 bases at J, with 15 bases between the two ends. From germline, CDR1 is SGHNT and CDR2 YYREEE (reference sequence). CDR3 DNA sequence: TGTGCCAGCAGCCCTGGGCTAGCGCCGAGCACAGATACGCAGTATTTT. This encodes CASSPGLAPSTDTQYF.

The rearrangement uses TRBV2 and TRBJ2-1; 7 bases match TRBD1. Germline-derived CDR1 and CDR2 are SNHLY and FYNNEI. Losses at the gene ends were 6 bases for V and 7 bases for J; bases not matched to a gene: 3. There are 12 residues in the CDR3. CDR3 bases: TGTGCCAGCAGCCAGGGGGTAAATGAGCAGTTCTTC. Translating gives CASSQGVNEQFF. The full variable domain, its missing parts supplied by reference TRBV2 and TRBJ2-1, is EPEVTQTPSHQVTQMGQEVILRCVPISNHLYFYWYRQILGQKVEFLVSFYNNEISEKSEIFDDQFSVERPDGSNFTLKIRSTKLEDSAMYFCASSQGVNEQFFGPGTRLTVL.

The chain links TRBV6-5 to TRBJ2-6; D possibly corresponds to TRBD2 (5 bases). Germline CDR1 MNHEY, CDR2 SVGAGI. This CDR3 is built from 16 residues. V was trimmed by 0 bases and J by 0 bases, leaving 6 bases between them. The CDR3 nucleotides are TGTGCCAGCAGTTACTCACTAGGCTCTGGGGCCAACGTCCTGACTTTC. Its protein product is CASSYSLGSGANVLTF.

The rearrangement joins TRBV18 to TRBJ2-7, with a tentative D call TRBD1 (6 bases). Germline V gene sequence: CDR1 KGHSH, CDR2 LQKENI. The ends were cut back, 3 bases at V and 3 bases at J, with 15 bases in the middle. The CDR3 spans 15 residues. The CDR3 region has the DNA TGTGCCAGCTCACCGGACAGAGACATTTTCTACGAGCAGTACTTC. Its protein is CASSPDRDIFYEQYF. Using reference TRBV18 and TRBJ2-7 for the parts outside the CDR3, the full variable domain is NAGVMQNPRHLVRRRGQEARLRCSPMKGHSHVYWYRQLPEEGLKFMVYLQKENIIDESGMPKERFSAEFPKEGPSILRIQQVVRGDSAAYFCASSPDRDIFYEQYFGPGTRLTVT.

J is TRBJ1-2 and V is TRBV28; no firm D call. Germline CDR1 MDHEN, CDR2 SYDVKM. CDR3 length equals 17 residues. Trimming removed 1 base from V and 4 bases from J, with 19 bases in between. The CDR3 sequence is CASSLSPLRGWGYGYTF. CDR3 sequence (DNA): TGTGCCAGCAGTTTATCCCCTTTGAGAGGGTGGGGCTATGGCTACACCTTC.

The genes are TRBV13 and TRBJ2-7; TRBD2 agrees at 10 bases. The CDR3 runs to 17 residues. Trimming removed 6 bases from V and 5 bases from J; junction bases left unmatched: 16. Germline V lookup: CDR1 PRHDT, CDR2 FYEKMQ (reference sequence). For the CDR3, the DNA is TGTGCCAGCAGACCCCGGAGCGGGGGGGATCGTCTCCACGAGCAGTACTTC. Its translation is CASRPRSGGDRLHEQYF. The full variable domain, its missing parts supplied by reference TRBV13 and TRBJ2-7, is AAGVIQSPRHLIKEKRETATLKCYPIPRHDTVYWYQQGPGQDPQFLISFYEKMQSDKGSIPDRFSAQQFSDYHSELNMSSLELGDSALYFCASRPRSGGDRLHEQYFGPGTRLTVT.

The CDR3 here is CASSGAPDRVNSGNTIYF. In nucleotides, the CDR3 is TGTGCCAGCAGCGGCGCTCCGGACAGGGTTAACTCTGGAAACACCATATATTTT. The chain carries TRBV9 and TRBJ1-3; 8 nucleotides align to TRBD1. This CDR3 has 18 amino acids. The germline V gene encodes CDR1 SGDLS and CDR2 YYNGEE. Trimming cost V 3 bases and J 0 bases; bases outside gene matches: 11.

The J gene is TRBJ1-5, the V gene TRBV6-5; D is possibly TRBD1 (6 bases). Germline CDR1 reads MNHEY; CDR2 reads SVGAGI. CDR3 length equals 15 residues. The ends were cut back, 5 bases at V and 8 bases at J, with 19 bases in the middle. The CDR3 here is CASSQGSAGAEPQHF. CDR3 coding DNA: TGTGCCAGCAGTCAGGGGTCTGCCGGTGCGGAGCCCCAGCATTTT.

V and J are TRBV13 and TRBJ2-1; 12 bases are a match to TRBD2. The ends lost 5 bases at V and 7 bases at J; junction bases unmatched: 18. CDR1 and CDR2 (germline): PRHDT, FYEKMQ (reference sequence). The CDR3 spans 19 residues. The CDR3, as DNA: TGTGCCAGCAGCCCCCCGTGGACTAGCGGGGACCTGAGGGGAAATGAGCAGTTCTTC. Translated: CASSPPWTSGDLRGNEQFF.

V and J are TRBV29-1 and TRBJ2-5; D possibly corresponds to TRBD2 (6 bases). CDR3 size: 14 residues. Germline values: CDR1 SQVTM, CDR2 ANQGSEA. V lost 4 bases and J 5 bases, leaving 17 bases between the germline ends. Written as DNA, the CDR3 is TGCAGCGTTGTCACTGGCGGGGTGGGGGAGACCCAGTACTTC. This translates into CSVVTGGVGETQYF.

This clone was found a few times. The chain is built from TRBV6-5 and TRBJ1-1; D call uncertain. The V and J ends lost 2 bases and 4 bases respectively, with 8 bases between them. The CDR3 is made up of 13 amino acids. Germline V gene sequence: CDR1 MNHEY, CDR2 SVGAGI. CDR3 in DNA: TGTGCCAGCAGTTACCAACCGGGCACTGAAGCTTTCTTT. Translated, it gives CASSYQPGTEAFF.

The chain employs TRBV6-4 and TRBJ2-1, with D possibly being TRBD2 (7 bases). Germline CDR1 MRHNA, CDR2 SNTAGT. The CDR3 totals 16 residues. The V end lost 2 bases, the J end lost 8 bases, and 19 bases lay between the germline ends. CDR3: CASSDPGGQGRDEQFF. The CDR3 coding sequence is TGTGCCAGCAGTGACCCGGGGGGCCAGGGGAGAGATGAGCAGTTCTTC.

In DNA form, the CDR3 reads TGTGCCAGCAGCCCGCTAGCGGTCGTTAGCACAGATACGCAGTATTTT. It is translated as CASSPLAVVSTDTQYF. This sequence joins TRBV13 and TRBJ2-3, with 7 positions matching TRBD2. CDR1 and CDR2 (germline): PRHDT, FYEKMQ (reference sequence). V shed 5 bases, J shed 0 bases, and the junction held 8 bases outside the gene matches. The CDR3 consists of 16 residues.

The rearrangement uses TRBV9 and TRBJ1-2, with 8 bases aligning to TRBD1. The CDR3 is made up of 16 amino acids. With 1 base clipped from V and 4 bases from J, the junction kept 9 bases outside the gene matches. Germline loops: CDR1 SGDLS, CDR2 YYNGEE. The CDR3 DNA follows: TGTGCCAGCAGCGTATCCCAGATCGGACAGGGCTATGGCTACACCTTC. It specifies CASSVSQIGQGYGYTF.

CDR3 DNA: TGTGCCAGTGCTCCGACCGGGACTGCGGTAGTTGAGCAGTTCTTC. As protein: CASAPTGTAVVEQFF. The chain links TRBV6-4 to TRBJ2-1, with a weak D call TRBD2 (6 bases). Per the germline V gene, CDR1 is MRHNA and CDR2 is SNTAGT. The CDR3 loop spans 15 amino acids. The ends were cut back, 9 bases at V and 9 bases at J, with 24 bases in the middle.